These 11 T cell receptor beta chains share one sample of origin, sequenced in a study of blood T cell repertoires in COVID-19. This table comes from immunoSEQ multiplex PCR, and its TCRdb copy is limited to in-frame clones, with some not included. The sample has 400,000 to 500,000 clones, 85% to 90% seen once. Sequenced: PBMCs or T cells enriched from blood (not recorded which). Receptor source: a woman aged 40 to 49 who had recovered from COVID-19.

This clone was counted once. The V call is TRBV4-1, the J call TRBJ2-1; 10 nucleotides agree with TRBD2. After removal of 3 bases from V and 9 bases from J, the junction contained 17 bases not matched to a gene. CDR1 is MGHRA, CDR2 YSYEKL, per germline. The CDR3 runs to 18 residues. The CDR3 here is CASSQRGGTSAISGEQFF. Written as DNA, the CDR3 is TGCGCCAGCAGCCAGAGAGGGGGGACTAGCGCCATCAGCGGTGAGCAGTTCTTC.

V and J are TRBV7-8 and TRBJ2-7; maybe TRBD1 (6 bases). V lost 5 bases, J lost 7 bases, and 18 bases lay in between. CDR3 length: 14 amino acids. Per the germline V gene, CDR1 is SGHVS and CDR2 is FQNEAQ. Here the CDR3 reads CASSLDSLTGEQYF. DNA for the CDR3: TGTGCCAGCAGCCTGGACTCCTTAACAGGGGAGCAGTACTTC.

The CDR3 sequence: CSASFTIPYNEQFF. The CDR3 DNA sequence: TGCAGTGCTAGTTTTACTATACCCTACAATGAGCAGTTCTTC. This chain joins TRBV20-1 and TRBJ2-1; D ambiguous. CDR1 is DFQATT, CDR2 SNEGSKA, per germline (reference sequence). Trimming stripped 3 bases from V and 2 bases from J, with 11 bases between. CDR3 size: 14 residues.

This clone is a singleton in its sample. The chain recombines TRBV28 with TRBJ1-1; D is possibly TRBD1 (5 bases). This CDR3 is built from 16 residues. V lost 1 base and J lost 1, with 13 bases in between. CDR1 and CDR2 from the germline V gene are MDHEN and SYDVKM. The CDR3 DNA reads TGTGCCAGCAGTTTATTGGGGCTAAGGAAGAACACTGAAGCTTTCTTT. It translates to CASSLLGLRKNTEAFF.

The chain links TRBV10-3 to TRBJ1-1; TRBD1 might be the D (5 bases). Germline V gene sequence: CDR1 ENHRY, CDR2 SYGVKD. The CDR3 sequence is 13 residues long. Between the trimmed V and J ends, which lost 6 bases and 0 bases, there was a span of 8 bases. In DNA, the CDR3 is TGTGCCATCAGGGACACACTGAACACTGAAGCTTTCTTT. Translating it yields CAIRDTLNTEAFF.

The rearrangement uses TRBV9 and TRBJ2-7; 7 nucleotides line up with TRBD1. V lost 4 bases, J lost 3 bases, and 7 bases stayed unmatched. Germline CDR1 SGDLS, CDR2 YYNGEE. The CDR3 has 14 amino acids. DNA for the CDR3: TGTGCCAGCAGCCCGGGAAACAGGGGCTACGAGCAGTACTTC. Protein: CASSPGNRGYEQYF. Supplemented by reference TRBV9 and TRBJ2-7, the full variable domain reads DSGVTQTPKHLITATGQRVTLRCSPRSGDLSVYWYQQSLDQGLQFLIQYYNGEERAKGNILERFSAQQFPDLHSELNLSSLELGDSALYFCASSPGNRGYEQYFGPGTRLTVT.

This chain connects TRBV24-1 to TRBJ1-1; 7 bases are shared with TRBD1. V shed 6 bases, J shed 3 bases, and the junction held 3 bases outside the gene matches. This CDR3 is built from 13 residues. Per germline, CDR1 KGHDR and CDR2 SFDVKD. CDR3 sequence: CATSMTGYTEAFF. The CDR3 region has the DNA TGTGCCACCAGTATGACAGGGTACACTGAAGCTTTCTTT.

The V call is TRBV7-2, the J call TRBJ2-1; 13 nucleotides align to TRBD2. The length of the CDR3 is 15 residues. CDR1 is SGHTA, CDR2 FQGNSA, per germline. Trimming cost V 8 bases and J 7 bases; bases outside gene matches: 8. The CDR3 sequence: CASGGWTSGRNEQFF. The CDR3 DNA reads TGTGCCAGCGGGGGATGGACTAGCGGGAGAAATGAGCAGTTCTTC.

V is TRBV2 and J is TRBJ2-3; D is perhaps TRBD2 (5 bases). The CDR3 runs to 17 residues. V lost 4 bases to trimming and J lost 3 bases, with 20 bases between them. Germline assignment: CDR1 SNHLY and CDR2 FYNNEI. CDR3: CASSVQSSRLRTDTQYF. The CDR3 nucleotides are TGTGCCAGCAGTGTTCAGTCTAGCAGGCTCCGTACAGATACGCAGTATTTT. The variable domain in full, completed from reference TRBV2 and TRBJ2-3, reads EPEVTQTPSHQVTQMGQEVILRCVPISNHLYFYWYRQILGQKVEFLVSFYNNEISEKSEIFDDQFSVERPDGSNFTLKIRSTKLEDSAMYFCASSVQSSRLRTDTQYFGPGTRLTVL.

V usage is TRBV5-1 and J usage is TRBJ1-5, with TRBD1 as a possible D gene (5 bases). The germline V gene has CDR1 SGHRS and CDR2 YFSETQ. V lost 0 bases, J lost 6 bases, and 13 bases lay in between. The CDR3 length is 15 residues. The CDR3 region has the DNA TGCGCCAGCAGCTTGGACGGGGACTTAGGTCAGCCCCAGCATTTT. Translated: CASSLDGDLGQPQHF. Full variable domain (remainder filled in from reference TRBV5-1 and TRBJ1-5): KAGVTQTPRYLIKTRGQQVTLSCSPISGHRSVSWYQQTPGQGLQFLFEYFSETQRNKGNFPGRFSGRQFSNSRSEMNVSTLELGDSALYLCASSLDGDLGQPQHFGDGTRLSIL.

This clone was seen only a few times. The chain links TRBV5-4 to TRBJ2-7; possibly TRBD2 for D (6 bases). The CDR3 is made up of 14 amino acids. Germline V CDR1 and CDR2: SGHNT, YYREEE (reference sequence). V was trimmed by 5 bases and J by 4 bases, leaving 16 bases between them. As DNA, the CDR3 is TGTGCCAGCAGTCGGTCGGGGAGGATTTACGAGCAGTACTTC. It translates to CASSRSGRIYEQYF.